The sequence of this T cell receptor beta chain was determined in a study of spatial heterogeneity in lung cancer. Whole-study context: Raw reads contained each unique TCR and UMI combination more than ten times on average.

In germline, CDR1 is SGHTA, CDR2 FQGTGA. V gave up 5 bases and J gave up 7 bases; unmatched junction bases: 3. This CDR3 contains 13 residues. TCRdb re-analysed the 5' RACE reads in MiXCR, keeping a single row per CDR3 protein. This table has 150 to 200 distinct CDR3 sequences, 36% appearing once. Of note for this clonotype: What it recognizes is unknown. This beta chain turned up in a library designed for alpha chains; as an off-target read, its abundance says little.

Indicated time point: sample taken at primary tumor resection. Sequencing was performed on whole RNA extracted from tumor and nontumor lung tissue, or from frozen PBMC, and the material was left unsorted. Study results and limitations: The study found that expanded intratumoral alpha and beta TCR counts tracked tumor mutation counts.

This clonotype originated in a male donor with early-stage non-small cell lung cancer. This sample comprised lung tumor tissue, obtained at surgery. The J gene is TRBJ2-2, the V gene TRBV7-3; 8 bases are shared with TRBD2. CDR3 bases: TGTGCCAGCAGCCGACTAGCGTACGGGGAGCTGTTTTTT. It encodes CASSRLAYGELFF.